This T cell receptor (beta chain) was captured by sequencing in a study of T cells after yellow fever vaccination. Only a few counts were recorded for this clonotype. TCRdb reanalysed the 5' RACE reads using MiXCR and keeps one entry per CDR3 protein. This sample yields 350,000 to 550,000 distinct CDR3 sequences, of which around 19% are seen a single time; 15% to 20% belongs to the top ten. The source material was PBMCs, sampled before the yellow fever booster vaccination. The receptor was derived from a man in his late teens or twenties who received the YFV17D yellow fever vaccine.

The CDR3 DNA reads as TGTGCCAGCTCAACTCCTAGCACAGATACGCAGTATTTT. Residues: CASSTPSTDTQYF. This sequence joins TRBV18 and TRBJ2-3; D unclear. Trimming removed 5 bases at V and 0 bases at J, with 6 bases between. CDR3 length equals 13 residues. The V gene's germline CDR1 is KGHSH and CDR2 LQKENI.